Listed below are T cell receptor beta chains from one sample, sequenced in a study of T cells in Graves' hyperthyroidism and ophthalmopathy. TCRdb re-derived calls from the multiplex PCR reads in MiXCR, one entry per CDR3 protein. The profile shows around 530,000 distinct CDR3 sequences, 15% to 20% of them singletons. The sequenced sample consisted of blood. Receptor source: a woman aged 18-30 years with Graves' ophthalmopathy. The CDR3 runs from the conserved cysteine through the conserved F or W. D genes are given only for firm matches. Size values are once, few and many counts, or a class for expanded clones, and some rows have none.

>TRBD2|16|TRBV4-3|few|TRBJ2-3
CASSQGLAPSTDTQYF
TGCGCCAGCAGCCAGGGACTAGCGCCTAGCACAGATACGCAGTATTTT
>.|15|TRBV3-1|many|TRBJ2-2
CASSHSDTYTGELFF
TGTGCCAGCAGCCATTCGGACACGTACACCGGGGAGCTGTTTTTT
>TRBD1|15|TRBV5-1|many|TRBJ2-7
CASSPGTGYSYEQYF
TGCGCCAGCAGCCCGGGGACAGGATACTCCTACGAGCAGTACTTC
>TRBD2|15|TRBV30|.|TRBJ2-1
CAWTGGRGSYNEQFF
TGTGCCTGGACTGGCGGGAGGGGTTCCTACAATGAGCAGTTCTTC
>.|15|TRBV3-1|many|TRBJ1-5
CASSQGWGTNQPQHF
TGTGCCAGCAGCCAGGGGTGGGGTACCAATCAGCCCCAGCATTTT
>TRBD2|16|TRBV19|few|TRBJ2-1
CASSIAARLAGGEQFF
TGTGCCAGTAGTATAGCGGCGAGACTAGCGGGAGGTGAGCAGTTCTTC
>.|14|TRBV5-1|.|TRBJ1-6
CASSSQPYNSPLHF
TGCGCCAGCAGCTCTCAGCCGTATAATTCACCCCTCCACTTT
>TRBD1|14|TRBV13|many|TRBJ1-3
CASSFQGVGNTIYF
TGTGCCAGCAGCTTCCAGGGGGTTGGAAACACCATATATTTT
>TRBD1|14|TRBV20-1|many|TRBJ2-7
CSASGWTGTYEQYF
TGCAGTGCTAGTGGTTGGACAGGGACCTACGAGCAGTACTTC
>TRBD2|16|TRBV12-3/TRBV12-4|.|TRBJ2-2
CASSQIAGLNTGEPFF
TGTGCCAGCAGTCAAATAGCGGGTCTGAACACCGGGGAGCCGTTTTTT
>.|17|TRBV9|few|TRBJ2-1
CASSAGTGAGSYNEQFF
TGTGCCAGCAGCGCAGGAACTGGGGCAGGGTCATACAATGAGCAGTTCTTC
>TRBD2|17|TRBV7-6|few|TRBJ2-1
CASSPDWTSGAFNEQFF
TGTGCCAGCAGCCCAGATTGGACTAGCGGGGCGTTCAATGAGCAGTTCTTC
>.|13|TRBV28|.|TRBJ1-6
CASSSRGPPPLHF
TGTGCCAGCAGTTCCCGGGGGCCCCCCCCCCTCCACTTT
>.|13|TRBV20-1|many|TRBJ2-7
CSATTGYPGEQYF
TGCAGTGCTACAACAGGGTATCCCGGGGAGCAGTACTTC
>TRBD1|12|TRBV7-9|.|TRBJ1-5
CASSPGTDTQHF
TGTGCCAGCAGTCCAGGGACAGATACGCAGCATTTT
>.|17|TRBV15|.|TRBJ1-5
CATSRNPGRYSNQPQHF
TGTGCCACCAGCAGGAACCCGGGACGGTATAGCAATCAGCCCCAGCATTTT
>TRBD2|15|TRBV6-2/TRBV6-3|many|TRBJ2-4
CASSYPSGGTNIQYF
TGTGCCAGCAGTTACCCTAGCGGGGGTACAAACATTCAGTACTTC
>.|13|TRBV29-1|.|TRBJ1-2
CSVGQAPNYGYTF
TGCAGCGTTGGACAGGCTCCTAACTATGGCTACACCTTC
>.|16|TRBV4-1|.|TRBJ2-2
CASSQQGGRVTGELFF
TGCGCCAGCAGCCAGCAGGGGGGTAGAGTCACCGGGGAGCTGTTTTTT
>TRBD2|15|TRBV12-3/TRBV12-4|many|TRBJ2-3
CASSFETSDGDTQYF
TGTGCCAGCAGTTTTGAGACTAGCGATGGAGATACGCAGTATTTT
>TRBD2|16|TRBV7-8|many|TRBJ2-1
CASSLASGVFNNEQFF
TGTGCCAGCAGCTTAGCTAGCGGGGTTTTCAACAATGAGCAGTTCTTC
>.|15|TRBV25-1|many|TRBJ2-3
CASSGSADMQDTQYF
TGTGCCAGCAGTGGCTCAGCAGACATGCAGGATACGCAGTATTTT
>TRBD2|14|TRBV28|.|TRBJ2-3
CARKDREVRDTQYF
TGTGCCAGGAAGGATCGGGAGGTAAGGGATACGCAGTATTTT
>TRBD2|16|TRBV14|many|TRBJ2-2
CASSQVSLADTGELFF
TGTGCCAGCAGCCAAGTATCACTAGCGGACACCGGGGAGCTGTTTTTT
>TRBD1|14|TRBV12-3/TRBV12-4|many|TRBJ2-1
CASSGGTGDNEQFF
TGTGCCAGCAGCGGCGGGACAGGGGACAATGAGCAGTTCTTC
>TRBD2|17|TRBV4-1|.|TRBJ2-1
CASSHLGTSGVGNEQFF
TGCGCCAGCAGCCACCTTGGGACTAGCGGGGTCGGGAATGAGCAGTTCTTC
>.|15|TRBV18|many|TRBJ1-1
CASSPLTGRDTEAFF
TGTGCCAGCTCACCACTTACCGGCCGGGACACTGAAGCTTTCTTT
>TRBD2|16|TRBV13|.|TRBJ2-2
CASSFSGGGNTGELFF
TGTGCCAGCAGCTTCAGCGGCGGGGGGAACACCGGGGAGCTGTTTTTT
>TRBD1|20|TRBV28|many|TRBJ2-2
CARGLTGTGSCPLNTGELFF
TGTGCCAGGGGATTGACCGGGACAGGGTCTTGTCCCTTAAACACCGGGGAGCTGTTTTTT
>TRBD1|13|TRBV14|once|TRBJ1-1
CASSRDRGTGAFF
TGTGCCAGCAGCCGGGACAGGGGGACCGGAGCTTTCTTT
>TRBD1|14|TRBV12-3/TRBV12-4|many|TRBJ2-7
CASTYRGPLYEQYF
TGTGCCAGCACTTACAGGGGCCCGTTATACGAGCAGTACTTC
>TRBD2|17|TRBV20-1|.|TRBJ2-1
CSARDVLAAGRNNEQFF
TGCAGTGCTAGAGATGTCTTGGCAGCGGGGCGAAACAATGAGCAGTTCTTC
>TRBD2|16|TRBV29-1|once|TRBJ2-1
CSVEDMGLAELNEQFF
TGCAGCGTAGAGGATATGGGACTAGCGGAACTCAATGAGCAGTTCTTC
>.|15|TRBV27|.|TRBJ2-3
CASSEGGGHTDTQYF
TGTGCCAGCAGTGAAGGGGGTGGTCACACAGATACGCAGTATTTT
>TRBD1|14|TRBV29-1|.|TRBJ1-1
CSVVDRGSRGEAFF
TGCAGCGTTGTGGACAGGGGATCGCGCGGTGAAGCTTTCTTT
>.|16|TRBV18|.|TRBJ2-7
CASSPTLGPGSYEQYF
TGTGCCAGCTCACCTACACTGGGTCCGGGCTCCTACGAGCAGTACTTC
>.|15|TRBV5-1|many|TRBJ2-3
CASSGGYREVDTQYF
TGCGCCAGCAGCGGAGGATACAGGGAAGTGGATACGCAGTATTTT
>TRBD1|14|TRBV20-1|many|TRBJ2-1
CSAYTGTGMDEQFF
TGCAGTGCGTATACCGGGACAGGGATGGATGAGCAGTTCTTC
>.|15|TRBV3-1|many|TRBJ1-5
CASSQDGGFNQPQHF
TGTGCCAGCAGCCAAGACGGGGGATTCAATCAGCCCCAGCATTTT
>.|13|TRBV27|.|TRBJ2-1
CASSPGGVGEQFF
TGTGCCAGCAGTCCAGGAGGGGTGGGTGAGCAGTTCTTC
>TRBD1|14|TRBV12-3/TRBV12-4|many|TRBJ2-7
CASSPGQASYEQYF
TGTGCCAGCAGCCCGGGACAGGCCTCCTACGAGCAGTACTTC
>.|13|TRBV7-2|many|TRBJ2-5
CASSRSGRETQYF
TGTGCCAGCAGCCGGTCCGGGCGGGAGACCCAGTACTTC
>TRBD1|15|TRBV6-5|many|TRBJ1-2
CASSYGTGGVYGYTF
TGTGCCAGCAGTTACGGGACAGGGGGCGTCTATGGCTACACCTTC
>.|15|TRBV11-2|many|TRBJ2-2
CASSSRGADTGELFF
TGTGCCAGCAGCTCTAGAGGGGCGGACACCGGGGAGCTGTTTTTT